The source of this TCR beta chain is a study of blood T cells in healthy people across ages. This clonotype has just a few counts. The second PCR ran roughly 7 to 12 cycles with a sample-barcoded 5' primer and J-beta primers. TCRdb re-analysed the 5' RACE reads in MiXCR, keeping a single row per CDR3 protein. This table holds 500,000 to 650,000 distinct CDR3 sequences, approximately 26% found once. Trimming left V 8 bases short and J 8 bases short, with 18 bases between. Germline V CDR1 and CDR2: KGHSH, LQKENI. CDR3 length: 13 residues. In terms of origin and age, donors were healthy Caucasian individuals from Russia aged 6 to 90. The data were also submitted as part of a second study, on T cells of mothers and their children.

What was sequenced was blood. The TCR comes from a boy between 2 and 10 years old in good health. The chain employs TRBV18 and TRBJ1-2; D perhaps matches TRBD1 (6 bases). The CDR3, as DNA: TGTGCCAGCACTGATCAGGGGCGACTGGGCTACACCTTC. It translates to CASTDQGRLGYTF.